Presented here are 27 T cell receptor beta chains from one specimen sequenced in a study of vaccination effects on CD4 cells after COVID-19 (dated by TCRdb to between 2020 and 2023). These receptors lack a known antigen. In the ViraFEST assay, PBMC were stimulated with viral peptide pools, and antigen-specific CD4+ T cell clonotypes were then identified by expansion using TCR sequencing. After about 10 days of culture, CD4+ T cells were isolated with the EasySep CD4+ T cell isolation kit. The absence of prior SARS-CoV-2 infection in healthy vaccine recipients was confirmed by negative nucleocapsid antibodies before and after vaccination. Library generation was performed with the immunoSEQ multiplex PCR assay. TCRdb limited this immuneACCESS table to in-frame rearrangements with V and J called. A share of clones is missing; checked studies link under half to unresolved V genes, and the rest is unexplained. For this sample there are approximately 44,000 clones; under 75% appear just once. The ten largest clonotypes hold approximately 24% of the sample.

Sequencing was performed on CD4+ T cells from PBMCs cultured with HCoV-OC43 spike peptides, taken before COVID-19 vaccination. What the cell subset or site label conveys for this sample: HCoV-OC43 spike overlapping peptide pool stimulation. These receptors originate from a human donor who received a COVID-19 vaccine.

V is TRBV5-1 and J is TRBJ2-7; D possibly corresponds to TRBD2 (5 bases). The CDR3 is made up of 14 amino acids. Trimming took off 0 bases at V and 1 base at J, with 8 bases between the two ends. Germline CDR1 and CDR2: SGHRS and YFSETQ. CDR3: CASSLAGVSYEQYF. The CDR3 nucleotides read TGCGCCAGCAGCTTGGCCGGGGTTTCCTACGAGCAGTACTTC.

The genes are TRBV6-5 and TRBJ2-5, with a tentative D call TRBD1 (5 bases). The germline V gene encodes CDR1 MNHEY and CDR2 SVGAGI. The CDR3 covers 11 residues. V was cut by 8 bases and J by 10 bases, with 14 bases left in between. The DNA for the CDR3 is TGTGCCAGCCGGGCCATAGGGGACCAGTACTTC. This translates into CASRAIGDQYF.

The V and J genes are TRBV14 and TRBJ1-2; no clear D gene. CDR1 SGHDN and CDR2 FVKESK come from the germline V gene. The V gene lost 1 base and the J gene lost 8 bases, with 5 bases spanning the gap. This CDR3 has 11 residues. CDR3 in amino acids: CASSQGWGYTF. In DNA form, the CDR3 reads TGTGCCAGCAGCCAAGGGTGGGGCTACACCTTC.

The chain is built from TRBV6-1 and TRBJ1-4; D is perhaps TRBD1 (5 bases). The CDR3 extends over 15 amino acids. Germline loops: CDR1 MNHNS, CDR2 SASEGT. The germline V and J ends were trimmed by 1 base and 10 bases, with 16 bases remaining between them. The CDR3 sequence is CASSEERGVPGKLFF. CDR3 nucleotides: TGTGCCAGCAGTGAAGAACGGGGGGTCCCGGGAAAACTGTTTTTT.

The rearrangement joins TRBV7-6 to TRBJ1-1; D perhaps matches TRBD1 (5 bases). The V end lost 2 bases, the J end lost 0 bases, and 16 bases lay between the germline ends. The V gene's germline CDR1 is SGHVS and CDR2 FNYEAQ. This CDR3 spans 17 amino acids. CDR3 nucleotides: TGTGCCAGCAGCTTAATCGGACGGGGGTTCATGAACACTGAAGCTTTCTTT. Encoded protein: CASSLIGRGFMNTEAFF.

This chain uses TRBV2 with TRBJ2-7; tentatively, D is TRBD1 or TRBD2 (5 bases each). The germline CDR1 and CDR2 sequences are SNHLY and FYNNEI. Trimming pared 6 bases from V and 0 bases from J, leaving 12 bases between. This CDR3 has 14 residues. This CDR3 is CASRGTLSSYEQYF. CDR3 bases: TGTGCCAGCAGGGGGACCTTAAGCTCCTACGAGCAGTACTTC.

This chain uses TRBV6-5 with TRBJ2-3; 10 positions agree with TRBD2. The V gene end was trimmed by 11 bases and the J gene end by 4 bases; junction bases not matched to a gene: 9. The CDR3 runs to 14 residues. The germline gives CDR1 MNHEY, CDR2 SVGAGI. The DNA of the CDR3 is TGTGCCGGAAGAGCGGGAGGGGGGGCAGATACGCAGTATTTT. The encoded protein is CAGRAGGGADTQYF.

V gene TRBV6-5 combines with J gene TRBJ2-4; D gene uncertain. This CDR3 has 12 amino acids. Germline CDR1 and CDR2: MNHEY and SVGAGI. V gave up 8 bases and J gave up 7 bases, with 12 bases separating them. The CDR3 is CASSDVFNIQYF. The CDR3 DNA is TGTGCCAGCTCGGACGTATTTAACATTCAGTACTTC.

The chain uses TRBV27 and TRBJ1-1; 8 nucleotides line up with TRBD1. V shed 3 bases, J shed 5 bases, and the junction held 5 bases outside the gene matches. The CDR3 covers 14 residues. Germline CDR1 reads MNHEY; CDR2 reads SMNVEV (reference sequence). In DNA form, the CDR3 reads TGTGCCAGCAGTTTTACCAACAGGGGGACTGAAGCTTTCTTT. Protein: CASSFTNRGTEAFF.

This clone was counted a single time. The chain combines TRBV12-5 with TRBJ2-7; a weak D match, TRBD2 (7 bases). Germline V lookup: CDR1 LGHNT, CDR2 FRNRAP. This CDR3 spans 15 amino acids. V was pared by 0 bases and J by 3 bases, with 12 bases between. This CDR3 is CASGLVGGAHYEQYF. CDR3 nucleotides: TGTGCTAGTGGTTTGGTGGGGGGGGCCCACTACGAGCAGTACTTC.

V is TRBV19 and J is TRBJ1-2, with D possibly being TRBD1 (5 bases). The V end was cut by 4 bases, the J end by 4 bases, with 7 bases between. This CDR3 is 12 amino acids long. Germline V CDR1 and CDR2: LNHDA, SQIVND (reference sequence). CDR3 amino acids: CASSKGSYGYTF. CDR3 sequence (DNA): TGTGCCAGTAGTAAGGGGAGCTATGGCTACACCTTC.

The V and J genes are TRBV27 and TRBJ1-2; possible D gene TRBD1, 6 bases. The CDR3 is 17 residues long. Germline assignment: CDR1 MNHEY and CDR2 SMNVEV (reference sequence). The V gene lost 6 bases and the J gene lost 1 base, with 21 bases spanning the gap. The CDR3 reads CASSRAPDRWGNYGYTF. The CDR3, as DNA: TGTGCCAGCAGCCGCGCCCCCGACAGGTGGGGTAACTATGGCTACACCTTC.

The J gene is TRBJ2-1, the V gene TRBV24-1, with 8 bases aligning to TRBD2. V was pared by 3 bases and J by 8 bases, with 11 bases of the junction left unmatched. In germline, CDR1 is KGHDR, CDR2 SFDVKD. CDR3 length: 16 amino acids. CDR3 in DNA: TGTGCCACCAGTGATCCCGGTCGGGGGGGCCGGGATGAGCAGTTCTTC. This gives the protein CATSDPGRGGRDEQFF.

This chain connects TRBV3-1 (or the pseudogene TRBV3-2) to TRBJ2-7, with D hard to call. The CDR3 is 14 amino acids. V was shortened by 5 bases and J by 3 bases, with 14 bases between the two germline ends. Germline CDR1 reads LGHDT; CDR2 reads YNNKEL (reference sequence). The CDR3 DNA sequence: TGTGCCAGCAGCGGTGGTATGGGGAACTACGAGCAGTACTTC. As protein: CASSGGMGNYEQYF.

V gene TRBV5-1 combines with J gene TRBJ2-1, with 8 bases that match TRBD2. Looked up from germline, CDR1 is SGHRS and CDR2 is YFSETQ. The CDR3 totals 16 residues. V lost 1 base, J lost 8 bases, and 11 bases stayed unmatched. CDR3 in amino acids: CASSLRAAGGLDEQFF. The DNA of the CDR3 is TGCGCCAGCAGCTTGAGGGCGGCGGGAGGATTGGATGAGCAGTTCTTC. The full variable domain, in which reference TRBV5-1 and TRBJ2-1 provide the parts outside the CDR3, is KAGVTQTPRYLIKTRGQQVTLSCSPISGHRSVSWYQQTPGQGLQFLFEYFSETQRNKGNFPGRFSGRQFSNSRSEMNVSTLELGDSALYLCASSLRAAGGLDEQFFGPGTRLTVL.

This sequence joins TRBV6-1 and TRBJ2-3, with a tentative D call TRBD2 (5 bases). V lost 0 bases and J 5 bases, leaving 12 bases between the germline ends. The CDR3 runs to 15 residues. Germline CDR1 is MNHNS and CDR2 is SASEGT. Here the CDR3 reads CASSEAGGRRDTQYF. CDR3 in DNA: TGTGCCAGCAGTGAAGCAGGCGGGCGCAGAGATACGCAGTATTTT.

CDR3 region: CASSVFGGASVGGYTF. CDR3 sequence (DNA): TGTGCCAGCAGTGTGTTTGGGGGCGCTTCGGTGGGAGGCTACACCTTC. The chain recombines TRBV2 with TRBJ1-2; D possibly corresponds to TRBD1 (6 bases). Germline CDR1 is SNHLY and CDR2 is FYNNEI. The V and J ends lost 4 bases and 8 bases respectively, with 23 bases between them. The CDR3 runs 16 residues.

The chain carries TRBV18 and TRBJ2-5, with 14 positions matching TRBD2. This CDR3 is 16 amino acids long. Per the germline V gene, CDR1 is KGHSH and CDR2 is LQKENI. The V gene end was trimmed by 3 bases and the J gene end by 5 bases; junction bases not matched to a gene: 5. Here the CDR3 reads CASSPGLAGVWETQYF. DNA for the CDR3: TGTGCCAGCTCACCGGGACTAGCGGGAGTATGGGAGACCCAGTACTTC.

The CDR3 here is CAWNRRGRAGGEQYF. The CDR3 DNA is TGTGCCTGGAACCGAAGGGGGCGCGCGGGGGGCGAGCAGTACTTC. The V call is TRBV30, the J call TRBJ2-7; D is perhaps TRBD2 (8 bases). CDR3 size: 15 residues. Trimming removed 4 bases from V and 6 bases from J, with 22 bases in between. Germline lookup yields CDR1 GTSNPN and CDR2 SVGIG (reference sequence).

This rearrangement joins TRBV28 to TRBJ1-2; D is undetermined. Trimming took 5 bases from V and 2 from J, leaving 9 bases between them. Germline CDR1 and CDR2: MDHEN and SYDVKM. This CDR3 region has 13 residues. The CDR3 nucleotides are TGTGCCAGCAGTCTTAGACAAAACTATGGCTACACCTTC. Translated, it gives CASSLRQNYGYTF.

This chain links TRBV4-2 with TRBJ2-7; possible D gene TRBD2, 6 bases. Germline V gene lookup returns CDR1 LGHNA and CDR2 YNFKEQ. V dropped 6 bases and J dropped 1 base, with 10 bases sitting between them. The CDR3 is 13 residues long. CDR3 DNA: TGTGCCAGCAGTATAGCGGTTTCCTACGAGCAGTACTTC. Amino acid sequence: CASSIAVSYEQYF.

Only a few counts were recorded for this clone. This rearrangement joins TRBV12-5 to TRBJ2-7; tentatively, D is TRBD2 (6 bases). CDR1 and CDR2 from the germline V gene are LGHNT and FRNRAP. V was trimmed by 0 bases and J by 0 bases, leaving 12 bases between them. The CDR3 covers 16 residues. CDR3: CASGLVLEGSSYEQYF. The CDR3 DNA reads as TGTGCTAGTGGTTTGGTACTGGAGGGTAGCTCCTACGAGCAGTACTTC.

This chain links TRBV19 with TRBJ1-2; 7 bases align to TRBD1. In germline, CDR1 is LNHDA, CDR2 SQIVND (reference sequence). The CDR3 extends over 14 amino acids. The junction had 10 bases not matched to a gene; V was cut back by 9 bases and J by 3 bases. The CDR3 reads CASRRQGEDYGYTF. CDR3 bases: TGTGCCAGCAGAAGACAGGGTGAGGACTATGGCTACACCTTC. The full variable domain, with the rest looked up from reference TRBV19 and TRBJ1-2, is DGGITQSPKYLFRKEGQNVTLSCEQNLNHDAMYWYRQDPGQGLRLIYYSQIVNDFQKGDIAEGYSVSREKKESFPLTVTSAQKNPTAFYLCASRRQGEDYGYTFGSGTRLTVV.

The CDR3 nucleotides read TGTGCCAGCAGCCCAAGGACAGGGAGGAACACCGGGGAGCTGTTTTTT. Translated: CASSPRTGRNTGELFF. The chain recombines TRBV5-4 with TRBJ2-2, with 8 positions matching TRBD1. This CDR3 contains 16 residues. The V segment lost 4 bases and the J segment 1 base; nucleotides outside the gene matches: 6. The germline V gene has CDR1 SGHNT and CDR2 YYREEE (reference sequence).

The V call is TRBV14, the J call TRBJ2-3; D perhaps matches TRBD2 (5 bases). Germline V gene data show CDR1 as SGHDN and CDR2 as FVKESK. Trimming took 0 bases from V and 4 from J, leaving 17 bases between them. The CDR3 runs 17 residues. This chain's CDR3 is CASSQDLSYQRPDTQYF. The DNA for the CDR3 is TGTGCCAGCAGCCAAGACCTGTCCTACCAGCGGCCAGATACGCAGTATTTT.

V is TRBV19 and J is TRBJ1-1, with 9 nucleotides matching TRBD1. V lost 5 bases, J lost 3 bases, and 7 bases stayed unmatched. The CDR3 totals 15 residues. Germline V gives CDR1 LNHDA, CDR2 SQIVND (reference sequence). CDR3 amino acids: CASSRTGATDTEAFF. CDR3 in DNA: TGTGCCAGTAGTCGGACAGGGGCTACCGACACTGAAGCTTTCTTT.

The J gene is TRBJ2-7, the V gene TRBV20-1, with TRBD1 matching over 7 bases. The CDR3 is 11 amino acids. J lost 6 bases, V lost 3 bases, and 2 bases had no gene match. Germline loops: CDR1 DFQATT, CDR2 SNEGSKA (reference sequence). CDR3 in amino acids: CSASDRAEQYF. CDR3 in DNA: TGCAGTGCTAGCGACAGGGCCGAGCAGTACTTC.